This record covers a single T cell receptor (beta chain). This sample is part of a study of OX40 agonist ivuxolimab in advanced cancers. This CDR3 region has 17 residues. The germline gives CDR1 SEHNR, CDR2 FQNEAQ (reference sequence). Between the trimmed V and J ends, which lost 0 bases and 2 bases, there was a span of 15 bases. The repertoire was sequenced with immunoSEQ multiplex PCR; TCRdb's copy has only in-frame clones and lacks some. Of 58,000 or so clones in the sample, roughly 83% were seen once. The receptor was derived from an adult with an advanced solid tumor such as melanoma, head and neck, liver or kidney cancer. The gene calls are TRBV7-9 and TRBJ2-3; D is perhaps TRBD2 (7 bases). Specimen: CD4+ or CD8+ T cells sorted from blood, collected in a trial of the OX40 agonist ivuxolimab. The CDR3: CASSLALAGASTDTQYF. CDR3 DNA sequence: TGTGCCAGCAGCTTAGCGCTGGCGGGGGCGTCCACAGATACGCAGTATTTT.